This TCR beta chain was identified during a study of T-cell reconstitution after alpha-beta-depleted transplantation in children. For TCRbeta, the library was prepared with unique molecular identifiers. TCRdb reprocessed the PCR reads via MiXCR and lists one record per CDR3 protein. The top ten clones hold roughly 4.3% of a sample with hundreds of thousands of distinct CDR3 sequences, 10% to 15% of them seen once. This CDR3 is built from 13 residues. CDR1 and CDR2 from the germline V gene are LNHDA and SQIVND (reference sequence). Trimming cost V 3 bases and J 4 bases, with 9 bases left between them. This clonotype was seen more than once but under ten times.

The gene calls are TRBV19 and TRBJ2-5, with a tentative D call TRBD2 (5 bases). The sequenced sample was PBMCs, obtained from the stem cell graft. The source of this sequence is a human donor who donated a stem cell graft to a child with Fanconi anemia. The chain's CDR3 is CASSMRLAETQYF. CDR3 sequence (DNA): TGTGCCAGTAGTATGCGCCTAGCAGAGACCCAGTACTTC.